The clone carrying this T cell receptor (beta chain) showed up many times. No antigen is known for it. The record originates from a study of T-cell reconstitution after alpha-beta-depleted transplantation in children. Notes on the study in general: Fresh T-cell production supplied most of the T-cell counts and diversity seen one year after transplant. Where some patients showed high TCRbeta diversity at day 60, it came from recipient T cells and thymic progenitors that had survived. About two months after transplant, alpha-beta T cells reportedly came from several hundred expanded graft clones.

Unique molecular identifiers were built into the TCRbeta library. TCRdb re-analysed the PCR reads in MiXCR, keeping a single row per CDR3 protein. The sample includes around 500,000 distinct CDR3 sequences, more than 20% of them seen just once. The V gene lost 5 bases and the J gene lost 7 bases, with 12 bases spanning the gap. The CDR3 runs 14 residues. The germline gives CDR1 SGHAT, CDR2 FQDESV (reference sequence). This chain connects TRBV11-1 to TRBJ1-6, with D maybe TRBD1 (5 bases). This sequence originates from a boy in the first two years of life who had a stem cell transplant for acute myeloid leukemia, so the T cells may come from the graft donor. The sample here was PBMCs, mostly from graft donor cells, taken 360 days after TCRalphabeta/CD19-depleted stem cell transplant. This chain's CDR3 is CASSARVGNSPLHF. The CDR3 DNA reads TGTGCCAGCAGCGCCAGGGTGGGAAATTCACCCCTCCACTTT.